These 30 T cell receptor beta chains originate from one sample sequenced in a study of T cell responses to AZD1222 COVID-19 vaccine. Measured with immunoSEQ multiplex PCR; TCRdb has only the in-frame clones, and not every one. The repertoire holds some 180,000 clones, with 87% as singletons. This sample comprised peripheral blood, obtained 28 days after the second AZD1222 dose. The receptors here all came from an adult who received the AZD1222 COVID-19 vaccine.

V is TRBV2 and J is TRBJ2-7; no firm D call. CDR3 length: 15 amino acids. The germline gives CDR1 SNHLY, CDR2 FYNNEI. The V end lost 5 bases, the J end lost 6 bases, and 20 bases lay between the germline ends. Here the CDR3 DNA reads TGTGCCAGCAGTAAAAGGTGGACCGTCCTCTCCGAGCAGTACTTC. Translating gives CASSKRWTVLSEQYF.

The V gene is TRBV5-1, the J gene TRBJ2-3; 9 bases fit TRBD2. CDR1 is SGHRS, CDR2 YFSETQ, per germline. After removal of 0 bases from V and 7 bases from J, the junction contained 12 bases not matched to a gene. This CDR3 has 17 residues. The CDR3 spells CASSLGLLLAGDHTQYF. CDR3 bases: TGCGCCAGCAGCTTGGGCCTCCTGTTAGCGGGGGACCATACGCAGTATTTT.

The DNA for the CDR3 is TGCGCCAGCAGCTTGGTTGGGAGAACAGATACGCAGTATTTT. This sequence encodes CASSLVGRTDTQYF. The V call is TRBV5-1, the J call TRBJ2-3; D may be TRBD2 (5 bases). V was trimmed by 0 bases and J by 3 bases, leaving 8 bases between them. The CDR3 contains 14 residues. The V gene's germline CDR1 is SGHRS and CDR2 YFSETQ.

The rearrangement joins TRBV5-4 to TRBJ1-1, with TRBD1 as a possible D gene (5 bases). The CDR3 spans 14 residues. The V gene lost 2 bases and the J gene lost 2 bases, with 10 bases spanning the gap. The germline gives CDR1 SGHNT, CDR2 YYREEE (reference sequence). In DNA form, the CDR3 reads TGTGCCAGCAGCTTAGCCAGGGCAAACACTGAAGCTTTCTTT. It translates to CASSLARANTEAFF.

The CDR3 here is CASSRIPDSYGYTF. For the CDR3, the DNA is TGTGCCAGTAGTAGGATCCCGGATAGCTATGGCTACACCTTC. The chain links TRBV19 to TRBJ1-2; D ambiguous. This CDR3 region has 14 residues. V was clipped by 4 bases and J by 4 bases, with 13 bases between them. CDR1 and CDR2 (germline): LNHDA, SQIVND (reference sequence).

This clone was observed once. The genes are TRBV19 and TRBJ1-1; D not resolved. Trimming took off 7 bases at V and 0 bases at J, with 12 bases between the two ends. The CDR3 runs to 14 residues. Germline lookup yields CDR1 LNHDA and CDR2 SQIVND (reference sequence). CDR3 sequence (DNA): TGTGCCAGTAAGGGTCGGCAGTTGAACACTGAAGCTTTCTTT. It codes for CASKGRQLNTEAFF.

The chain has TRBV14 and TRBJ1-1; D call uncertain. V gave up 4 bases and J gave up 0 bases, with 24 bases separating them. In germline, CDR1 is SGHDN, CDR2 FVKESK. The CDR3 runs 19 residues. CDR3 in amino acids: CASSPRRTFSAAMNTEAFF. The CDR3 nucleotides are TGTGCCAGCAGCCCCCGTCGGACTTTCTCCGCCGCCATGAACACTGAAGCTTTCTTT.

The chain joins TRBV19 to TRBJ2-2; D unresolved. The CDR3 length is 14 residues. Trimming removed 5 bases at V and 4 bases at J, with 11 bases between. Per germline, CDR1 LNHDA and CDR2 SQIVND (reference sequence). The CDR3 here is CASSPPVSTGELFF. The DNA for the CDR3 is TGTGCCAGTAGTCCCCCCGTAAGCACCGGGGAGCTGTTTTTT. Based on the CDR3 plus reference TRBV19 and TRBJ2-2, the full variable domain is DGGITQSPKYLFRKEGQNVTLSCEQNLNHDAMYWYRQDPGQGLRLIYYSQIVNDFQKGDIAEGYSVSREKKESFPLTVTSAQKNPTAFYLCASSPPVSTGELFFGEGSRLTVL.

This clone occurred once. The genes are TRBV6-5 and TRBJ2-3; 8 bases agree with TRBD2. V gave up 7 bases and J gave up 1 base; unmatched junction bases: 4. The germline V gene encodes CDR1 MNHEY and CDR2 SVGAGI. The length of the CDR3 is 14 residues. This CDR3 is CASTPRGGTDTQYF. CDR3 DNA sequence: TGTGCCAGCACGCCGCGGGGGGGCACAGATACGCAGTATTTT.

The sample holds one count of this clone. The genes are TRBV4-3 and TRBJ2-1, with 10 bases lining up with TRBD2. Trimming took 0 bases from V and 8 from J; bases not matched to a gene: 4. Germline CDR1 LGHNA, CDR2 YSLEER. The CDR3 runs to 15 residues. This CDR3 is CASSQESGGADEQFF. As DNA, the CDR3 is TGCGCCAGCAGCCAAGAGAGCGGGGGGGCCGATGAGCAGTTCTTC.

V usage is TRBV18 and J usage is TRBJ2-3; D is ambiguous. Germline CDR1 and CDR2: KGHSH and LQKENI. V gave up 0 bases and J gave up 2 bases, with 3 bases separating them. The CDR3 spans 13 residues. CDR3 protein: CASSPPLTDTQYF. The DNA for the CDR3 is TGTGCCAGCTCACCACCGCTCACAGATACGCAGTATTTT.

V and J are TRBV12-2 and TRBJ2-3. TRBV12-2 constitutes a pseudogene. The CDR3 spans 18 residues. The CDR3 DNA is TGTGCAAGTCGCTTTCCCGAGGGGCCCGCCTCTAGCACAGATACGCAGTATTTT. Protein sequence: CASRFPEGPASSTDTQYF.

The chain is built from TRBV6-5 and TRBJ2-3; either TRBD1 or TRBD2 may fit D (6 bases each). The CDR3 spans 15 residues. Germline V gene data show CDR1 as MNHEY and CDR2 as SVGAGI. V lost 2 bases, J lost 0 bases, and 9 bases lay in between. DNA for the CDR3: TGTGCCAGCAGTTACGGAGGGACAAGCACAGATACGCAGTATTTT. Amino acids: CASSYGGTSTDTQYF.

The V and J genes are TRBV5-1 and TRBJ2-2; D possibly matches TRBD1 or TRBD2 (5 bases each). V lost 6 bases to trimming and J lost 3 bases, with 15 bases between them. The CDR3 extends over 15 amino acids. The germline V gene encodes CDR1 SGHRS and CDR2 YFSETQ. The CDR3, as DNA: TGCGCCAGCACCGGGGACCCAACCCACACCGGGGAGCTGTTTTTT. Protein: CASTGDPTHTGELFF.

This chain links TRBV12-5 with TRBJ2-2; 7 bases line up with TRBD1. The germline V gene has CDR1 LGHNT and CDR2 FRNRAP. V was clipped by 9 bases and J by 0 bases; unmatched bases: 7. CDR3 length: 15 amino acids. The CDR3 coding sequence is TGTGCTAGCTTCCCGGGACAGACGAACACCGGGGAGCTGTTTTTT. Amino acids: CASFPGQTNTGELFF.

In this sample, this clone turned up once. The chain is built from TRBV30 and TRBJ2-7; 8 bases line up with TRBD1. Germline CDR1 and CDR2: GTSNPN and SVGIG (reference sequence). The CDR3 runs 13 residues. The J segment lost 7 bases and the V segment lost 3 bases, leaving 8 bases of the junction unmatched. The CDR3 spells CAWRETGAGEQYF. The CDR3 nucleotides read TGTGCCTGGAGGGAGACAGGGGCAGGGGAGCAGTACTTC.

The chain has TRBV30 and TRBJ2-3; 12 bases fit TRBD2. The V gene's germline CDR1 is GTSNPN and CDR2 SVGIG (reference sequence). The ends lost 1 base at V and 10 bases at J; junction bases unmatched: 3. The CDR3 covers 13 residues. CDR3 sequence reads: CAWSGLAGAAQYF. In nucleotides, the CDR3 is TGTGCCTGGAGTGGACTAGCGGGGGCAGCGCAGTATTTT.

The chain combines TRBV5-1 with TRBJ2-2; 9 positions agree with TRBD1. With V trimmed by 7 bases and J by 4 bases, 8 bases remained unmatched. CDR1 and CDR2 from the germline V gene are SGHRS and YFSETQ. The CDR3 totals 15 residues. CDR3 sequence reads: CASGPGQGFTGELFF. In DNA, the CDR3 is TGCGCCAGCGGACCTGGACAGGGGTTCACCGGGGAGCTGTTTTTT. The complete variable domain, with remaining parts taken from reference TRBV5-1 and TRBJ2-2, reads KAGVTQTPRYLIKTRGQQVTLSCSPISGHRSVSWYQQTPGQGLQFLFEYFSETQRNKGNFPGRFSGRQFSNSRSEMNVSTLELGDSALYLCASGPGQGFTGELFFGEGSRLTVL.

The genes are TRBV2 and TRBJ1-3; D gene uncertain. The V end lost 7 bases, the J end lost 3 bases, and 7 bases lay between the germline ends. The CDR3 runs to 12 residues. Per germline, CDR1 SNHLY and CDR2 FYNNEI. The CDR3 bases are TGTGCCAGCACTCTCAGTGGAAACACCATATATTTT. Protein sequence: CASTLSGNTIYF.

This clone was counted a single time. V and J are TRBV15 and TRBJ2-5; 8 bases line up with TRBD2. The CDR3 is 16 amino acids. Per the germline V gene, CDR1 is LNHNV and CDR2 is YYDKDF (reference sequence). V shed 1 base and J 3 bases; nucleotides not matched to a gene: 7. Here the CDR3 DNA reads TGTGCCACCAGCAGAGGCCGGAATAGCGGGGAAGAGACCCAGTACTTC. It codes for CATSRGRNSGEETQYF.

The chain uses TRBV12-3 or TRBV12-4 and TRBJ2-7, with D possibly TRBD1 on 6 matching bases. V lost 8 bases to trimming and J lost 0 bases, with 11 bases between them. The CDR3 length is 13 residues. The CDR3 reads CASAQGPSYEQYF. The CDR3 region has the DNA TGTGCCAGCGCTCAGGGGCCCTCCTACGAGCAGTACTTC.

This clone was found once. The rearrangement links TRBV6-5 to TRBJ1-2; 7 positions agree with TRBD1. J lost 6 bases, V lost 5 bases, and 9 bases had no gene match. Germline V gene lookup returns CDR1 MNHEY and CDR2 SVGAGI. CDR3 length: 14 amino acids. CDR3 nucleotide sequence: TGTGCCAGCAGTCCGACAGGGTTGAGGCATGGCTACACCTTC. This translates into CASSPTGLRHGYTF.

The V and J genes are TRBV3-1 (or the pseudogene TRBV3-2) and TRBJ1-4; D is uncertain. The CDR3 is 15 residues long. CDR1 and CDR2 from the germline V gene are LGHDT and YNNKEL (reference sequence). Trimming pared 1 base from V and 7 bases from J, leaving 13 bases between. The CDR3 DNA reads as TGTGCCAGCAGCCAAGTTTTGAGGAGAGGTGAAAAACTGTTTTTT. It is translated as CASSQVLRRGEKLFF.

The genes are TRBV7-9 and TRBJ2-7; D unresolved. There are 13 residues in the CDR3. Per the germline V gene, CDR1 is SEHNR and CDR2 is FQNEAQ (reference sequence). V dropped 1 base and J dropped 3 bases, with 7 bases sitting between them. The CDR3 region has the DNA TGTGCCAGCAGCTTAGTCCTGCACTACGAGCAGTACTTC. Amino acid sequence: CASSLVLHYEQYF.

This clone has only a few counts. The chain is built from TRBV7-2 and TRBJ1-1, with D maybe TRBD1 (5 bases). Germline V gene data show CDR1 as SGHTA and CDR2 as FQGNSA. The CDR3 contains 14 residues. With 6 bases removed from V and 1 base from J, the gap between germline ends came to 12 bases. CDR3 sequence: CASRRDGGNTEAFF. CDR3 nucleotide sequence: TGTGCCAGCAGACGGGACGGGGGGAACACTGAAGCTTTCTTT.

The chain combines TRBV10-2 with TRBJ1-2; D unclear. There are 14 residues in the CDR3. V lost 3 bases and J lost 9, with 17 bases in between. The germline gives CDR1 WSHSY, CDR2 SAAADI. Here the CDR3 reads CASSDTETSMRYTF. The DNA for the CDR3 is TGCGCCAGCAGTGACACGGAAACGTCTATGCGCTACACCTTC.

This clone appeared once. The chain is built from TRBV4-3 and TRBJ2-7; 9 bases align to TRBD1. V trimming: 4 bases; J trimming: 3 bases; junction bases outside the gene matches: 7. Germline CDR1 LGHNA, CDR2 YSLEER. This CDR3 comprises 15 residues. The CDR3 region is CASSRGTGTVYEQYF. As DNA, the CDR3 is TGCGCCAGCAGCCGAGGGACAGGGACTGTCTACGAGCAGTACTTC.

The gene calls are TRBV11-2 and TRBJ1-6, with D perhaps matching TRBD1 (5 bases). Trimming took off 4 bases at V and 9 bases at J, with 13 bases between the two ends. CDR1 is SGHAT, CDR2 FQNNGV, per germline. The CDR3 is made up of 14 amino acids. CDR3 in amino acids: CASSSGGAGSPLHF. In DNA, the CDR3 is TGTGCCAGCAGCTCAGGCGGGGCGGGTTCACCCCTCCACTTT.

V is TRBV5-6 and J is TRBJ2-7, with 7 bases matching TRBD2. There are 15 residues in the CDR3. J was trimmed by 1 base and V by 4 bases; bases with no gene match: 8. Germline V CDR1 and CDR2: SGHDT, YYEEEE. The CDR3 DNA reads TGTGCCAGCAGCCTGGGGGGGAGCCAGTCCTACGAGCAGTACTTC. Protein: CASSLGGSQSYEQYF.

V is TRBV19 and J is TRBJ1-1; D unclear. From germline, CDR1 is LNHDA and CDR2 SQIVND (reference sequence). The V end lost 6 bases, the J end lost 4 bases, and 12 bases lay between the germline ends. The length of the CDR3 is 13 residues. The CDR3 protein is CASRSRGSTEAFF. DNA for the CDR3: TGTGCCAGTAGGTCCCGAGGGAGCACTGAAGCTTTCTTT.